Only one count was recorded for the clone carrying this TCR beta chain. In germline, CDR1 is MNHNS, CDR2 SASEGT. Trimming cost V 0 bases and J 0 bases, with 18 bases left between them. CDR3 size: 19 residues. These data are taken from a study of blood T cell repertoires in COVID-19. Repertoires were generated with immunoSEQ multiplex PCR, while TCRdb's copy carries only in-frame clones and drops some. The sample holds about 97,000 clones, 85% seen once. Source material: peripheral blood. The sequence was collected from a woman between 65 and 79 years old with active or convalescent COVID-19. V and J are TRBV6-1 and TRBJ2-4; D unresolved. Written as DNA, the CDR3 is TGTGCCAGCAGTGAAGCGATAATCCTAAGATCCTTAGCCAAAAACATTCAGTACTTC. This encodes CASSEAIILRSLAKNIQYF.